This T cell receptor (beta chain) was sequenced in a study of T-cell reconstitution after alpha-beta-depleted transplantation in children. In this sample, this clonotype turned up a few times. During its preparation, the TCRbeta library received unique molecular identifiers. One entry per CDR3 protein results from TCRdb running MiXCR on the PCR reads. The sample contains hundreds of thousands of distinct CDR3 sequences, 9.5% to 15% of which appear only once. V was pared by 6 bases and J by 3 bases, with 3 bases of the junction left unmatched. Germline V gene sequence: CDR1 SGDLS, CDR2 YYNGEE. The CDR3 spans 14 residues.

The chain combines TRBV9 with TRBJ1-6; TRBD1 matches 7 bases. The TCR comes from a human donor who donated a stem cell graft to a child with combined immunodeficiency. The source material was PBMCs from the stem cell graft donor, sampled from the stem cell graft. This CDR3 is CASTQGSYNSPLHF. The CDR3 DNA reads as TGTGCCAGCACACAGGGGAGCTATAATTCACCCCTCCACTTT. Complete variable domain (other parts from reference TRBV9 and TRBJ1-6): DSGVTQTPKHLITATGQRVTLRCSPRSGDLSVYWYQQSLDQGLQFLIQYYNGEERAKGNILERFSAQQFPDLHSELNLSSLELGDSALYFCASTQGSYNSPLHFGNGTRLTVT.